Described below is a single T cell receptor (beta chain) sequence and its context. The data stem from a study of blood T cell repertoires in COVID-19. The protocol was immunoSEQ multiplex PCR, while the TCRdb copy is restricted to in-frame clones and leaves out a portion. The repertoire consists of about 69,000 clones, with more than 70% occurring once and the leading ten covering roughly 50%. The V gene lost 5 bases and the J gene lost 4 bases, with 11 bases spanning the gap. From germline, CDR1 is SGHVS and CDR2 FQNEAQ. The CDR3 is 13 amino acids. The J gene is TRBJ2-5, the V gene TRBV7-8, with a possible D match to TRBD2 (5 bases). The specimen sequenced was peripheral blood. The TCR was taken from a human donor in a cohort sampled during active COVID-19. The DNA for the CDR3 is TGTGCCAGCAGCCGGCGAGGGCGAGAGACCCAGTACTTC. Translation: CASSRRGRETQYF.